This T cell receptor (beta chain) was recovered during a study of beta chain features in type 1 diabetes (dated by TCRdb to the late 2010s). With regard to the full study: Patients and healthy donors did not differ in mean age, gender distribution, total cell number or subset yield. Regulatory and stem cell-like memory subsets were obtained from only 8 patients and about 8 healthy donors, while naive and central memory subsets were obtained from all 30 or so donors. Across all samples, approximately 100 million sorted cells were examined, and cell number per subset correlated strongly with RNA yield. In the study, recently diagnosed type 1 diabetes patients and matched healthy donors were compared on the TCRB repertoires of their sorted circulating CD4+ T cell subsets.

This clone was recorded a few times. Its antigen is still unknown. The sample holds no much larger clone one base away, and base qualities are not on file. The High Capacity cDNA Reverse Transcription Kit was used to reverse transcribe all of the isolated RNA, meaning that expressed TCRB transcripts were what got sequenced. Deep immunoSEQ sequencing was applied to naive, central memory and regulatory T cell samples, giving an average of around 3.4 million total reads per sample. Sorted cells were lysed in RLT buffer, and RNA was extracted using DNase-treated RNeasy Micro or Mini kits according to cell number. Each cell subset was processed on its own to prevent cross-contamination, while patient and healthy donor samples were processed together. Using the immunoSEQ multiplex PCR, TCRB sequences were amplified from cDNA into 87-bp fragments spanning the CDR3 region. Amplicons were sequenced on the Illumina HiSeq platform. The original methods were these. PCR bias was corrected computationally using synthetic template baselines, and reads within Hamming distance 2 were collapsed, with unmergeable singletons discarded. Reads were aligned against IMGT to assign V, D and J genes, CDR3 length and insertions or deletions at six rearrangement sites. Within each subset, clonotype counts were normalized to sorted cell number, and only after that were true diversity and Gini coefficients computed with the tcR R package. The overlap coefficient, calculated on TCRB nucleotide sequences, was used to quantify repertoire sharing. The source is immuneACCESS, and TCRdb retained only in-frame sequences with V and J called. Part of the clones is not carried over; for the studies checked, unresolved V genes explain less than half of this, and the remainder is unexplained. V and J calls and clone size follow that table, whereas D and trimming were derived from the DNA. For this sample the table gives just over 150,000 clones, of which 11% were detected only once. The ten largest clones take up roughly 2% of the sample.

From each donor, a single peripheral blood sample of about 100 mL on average was drawn into heparinised tubes. Using a panel that included CD45RO, CCR7, CD25, CD127, CD95 and CD27, naive, central memory, regulatory and stem cell-like memory CD4+ T cells were sorted on a BD FACSAria II. All sorted populations exceeded 95% purity. PBMCs were isolated immediately by Lymphoprep density gradient centrifugation and stained directly without culture. So that batch effects would be minimized, each experiment stained and sorted samples in pairs, pairing one healthy donor with one patient. What the study reported, not specific to this receptor: Shorter templates might have been favored by PCR, but patient and control samples were amplified and corrected together, so both groups would have been affected equally by any skew. Because the HLA sub-analyses included only small numbers of individuals, any influence of HLA type on TCRB rearrangement was left unresolved. In all four CD4+ subsets, TCRB CDR3 length was moderately but significantly shorter in type 1 diabetes patients. Fewer insertions and more nucleotide deletions at VDJ recombination sites were observed in patients with type 1 diabetes, implying thymic rearrangement abnormalities. Naive, central memory and regulatory TCRB repertoires appeared to be more similar among patients than among healthy donors. Because cDNA was sequenced instead of genomic DNA, activated cells with high expression could be over-represented, although the groups did not differ in activation or CD3 levels.

CDR1 is given as LNHDA and CDR2 as SQIVND, both from the germline V gene (reference sequence). Trimming takes 4 bases from V and 4 bases from J, and the germline ends sit 5 bases apart. The CDR3, cysteine through phenylalanine, is 12 amino acids long. CDR3 DNA is the only sequence kept; it has 36 bases, read in frame from the first base. The sequence joins TRBV19 to TRBJ2-1, with no D gene named confidently. Source material: central memory CD4+ T cells from blood. This receptor was identified in a man younger than 35 in good health. Read as DNA, the sequence is TGTGCCAGTAGTAGCCGGTACAATGAGCAGTTCTTC. This sequence encodes CASSSRYNEQFF.